These 14 T cell receptor beta chains were all obtained from the same sample, sequenced in a study of blood T cell repertoires in COVID-19. Sequenced by immunoSEQ multiplex PCR; TCRdb stores in-frame clones only, minus some. The data contain about 120,000 clones, around 90% of them singletons. Material: peripheral blood. These receptors came from a woman between 45 and 65 years old with acute or convalescent COVID-19.

CDR3 DNA: TGCGCCAGCAGTGTTTACTCCCCCTACGAGCAGTACTTC. The encoded protein is CASSVYSPYEQYF. The chain employs TRBV10-2 and TRBJ2-7; D unclear. CDR1 and CDR2 from the germline V gene are WSHSY and SAAADI. Between the trimmed V and J ends, which lost 4 bases and 2 bases, there was a span of 9 bases. This CDR3 is 13 amino acids long.

This chain connects TRBV28 to TRBJ1-5, with D perhaps matching TRBD1 (5 bases). This CDR3 comprises 14 residues. The V gene's germline CDR1 is MDHEN and CDR2 SYDVKM. V lost 3 bases to trimming and J lost 5 bases, with 11 bases between them. The CDR3 reads CASSFGGAYQPQHF. The CDR3, as DNA: TGTGCCAGCAGTTTCGGAGGGGCATATCAGCCCCAGCATTTT. Full variable domain (outside the CDR3, taken from reference TRBV28 and TRBJ1-5): DVKVTQSSRYLVKRTGEKVFLECVQDMDHENMFWYRQDPGLGLRLIYFSYDVKMKEKGDIPEGYSVSREKKERFSLILESASTNQTSMYLCASSFGGAYQPQHFGDGTRLSIL.

The CDR3 is CASSQDIGLAANEQFF. The CDR3 DNA reads TGCGCCAGCAGCCAAGATATCGGACTAGCGGCCAATGAGCAGTTCTTC. The chain carries TRBV4-1 and TRBJ2-1; 10 nucleotides match TRBD2. The CDR3 spans 16 residues. Per germline, CDR1 MGHRA and CDR2 YSYEKL. V shed 0 bases, J shed 6 bases, and the junction held 5 bases outside the gene matches.

V and J are TRBV28 and TRBJ1-6, with D possibly matching TRBD1 (5 bases). The germline CDR1 and CDR2 sequences are MDHEN and SYDVKM. With 2 bases removed from V and 5 bases from J, the gap between germline ends came to 7 bases. This CDR3 region has 14 residues. Here the CDR3 reads CASSLGGNNSPLHF. The CDR3 DNA is TGTGCCAGCAGTTTAGGGGGGAATAATTCACCCCTCCACTTT.

CDR3 residues: CASSIVASGANVLTF. In DNA, the CDR3 is TGTGCCAGTAGTATAGTAGCCTCTGGGGCCAACGTCCTGACTTTC. This chain connects TRBV19 to TRBJ2-6; D call uncertain. The CDR3 runs to 15 residues. V shed 1 base and J shed 0 bases, with 4 bases lying between them. Germline CDR1 and CDR2: LNHDA and SQIVND (reference sequence).

The rearrangement joins TRBV21-1 to TRBJ2-5; TRBD1 is taken as the D call from the table, unchecked against the DNA. TRBV21-1 is listed as a pseudogene. The CDR3 spans 14 residues. The CDR3 loop is CAIPHPTVQETQYF. Here the CDR3 DNA reads TGTGCCATCCCACACCCAACAGTCCAAGAGACCCAGTACTTC.

The chain combines TRBV3-1 (or the pseudogene TRBV3-2) with TRBJ2-1; D may be TRBD2 (5 bases). V lost 4 bases and J lost 5, with 9 bases in between. The germline V gene has CDR1 LGHDT and CDR2 YNNKEL (reference sequence). The CDR3 consists of 13 residues. This CDR3 reads CASSLAGDNEQFF. The CDR3 DNA reads as TGTGCCAGCAGCCTGGCGGGTGACAATGAGCAGTTCTTC.

The genes are TRBV2 and TRBJ1-1; D gene unclear. CDR1 SNHLY and CDR2 FYNNEI come from the germline V gene. This CDR3 spans 14 amino acids. Trimming left V 2 bases short and J 7 bases short, with 14 bases between. The CDR3: CASSEKLDYSEAFF. The CDR3, as DNA: TGTGCCAGCAGTGAAAAGTTGGATTACAGTGAAGCTTTCTTT.

CDR3 sequence (DNA): TGTGCCAGCAGCTTAGGGGACAGCGATTATAGCAATCAGCCCCAGCATTTT. It yields the protein CASSLGDSDYSNQPQHF. The chain links TRBV7-2 to TRBJ1-5; 7 positions match TRBD1. The CDR3 is 17 amino acids. With V trimmed by 1 base and J by 0 bases, 6 bases remained unmatched. CDR1 is SGHTA and CDR2 is FQGNSA in the germline V gene.

This chain joins TRBV18 and TRBJ2-1; D may be TRBD1 (5 bases). The V and J ends lost 4 bases and 5 bases respectively, with 6 bases between them. The CDR3 consists of 12 residues. Germline-derived CDR1 and CDR2 are KGHSH and LQKENI. The CDR3 DNA is TGTGCCAGCTCACGCAGGGACAATGAGCAGTTCTTC. It specifies CASSRRDNEQFF. The complete variable domain, with remaining parts taken from reference TRBV18 and TRBJ2-1, reads NAGVMQNPRHLVRRRGQEARLRCSPMKGHSHVYWYRQLPEEGLKFMVYLQKENIIDESGMPKERFSAEFPKEGPSILRIQQVVRGDSAAYFCASSRRDNEQFFGPGTRLTVL.

V usage is TRBV4-3 and J usage is TRBJ2-1; D remains unclear. The CDR3 consists of 13 residues. Trimming removed 1 base from V and 6 bases from J, with 7 bases in between. Germline V gives CDR1 LGHNA, CDR2 YSLEER. The DNA of the CDR3 is TGCGCCAGCAGCCAAGCTACGGGCAATGAGCAGTTCTTC. It translates to CASSQATGNEQFF.

The chain is built from TRBV7-2 and TRBJ2-1; 10 bases line up with TRBD2. Per the germline V gene, CDR1 is SGHTA and CDR2 is FQGNSA. The CDR3 has 14 amino acids. Losses at the gene ends were 4 bases for V and 7 bases for J; bases not matched to a gene: 4. The CDR3 protein is CASSSTSGYNEQFF. CDR3 sequence (DNA): TGTGCCAGCAGCTCGACTAGCGGGTATAATGAGCAGTTCTTC.

The chain joins TRBV4-3 to TRBJ2-1; 11 nucleotides agree with TRBD2. Germline loops: CDR1 LGHNA, CDR2 YSLEER. Trimming removed 1 base from V and 4 bases from J; junction bases left unmatched: 0. CDR3 length: 15 residues. For the CDR3, the DNA is TGCGCCAGCAGCCAAGGACTAGCGGGGTACAATGAGCAGTTCTTC. Translating it yields CASSQGLAGYNEQFF.

The chain recombines TRBV9 with TRBJ2-7; weak D call: TRBD1 (6 bases). The germline V and J ends were trimmed by 4 bases and 2 bases, with 13 bases remaining between them. Germline values: CDR1 SGDLS, CDR2 YYNGEE. This CDR3 region has 14 residues. The CDR3 nucleotides are TGTGCCAGCAGCCCCCGGGACACCCCCTACGAGCAGTACTTC. Residues: CASSPRDTPYEQYF.